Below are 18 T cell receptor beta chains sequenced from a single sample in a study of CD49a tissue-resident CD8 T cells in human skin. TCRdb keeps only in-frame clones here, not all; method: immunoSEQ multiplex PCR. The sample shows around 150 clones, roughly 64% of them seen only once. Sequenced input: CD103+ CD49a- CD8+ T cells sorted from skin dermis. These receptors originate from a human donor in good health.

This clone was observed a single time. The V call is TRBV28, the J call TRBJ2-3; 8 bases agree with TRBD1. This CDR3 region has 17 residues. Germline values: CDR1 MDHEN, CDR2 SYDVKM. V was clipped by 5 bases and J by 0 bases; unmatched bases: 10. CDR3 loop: CASSTIDRGPSTDTQYF. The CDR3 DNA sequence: TGTGCCAGCAGTACGATAGACAGGGGACCTAGCACAGATACGCAGTATTTT.

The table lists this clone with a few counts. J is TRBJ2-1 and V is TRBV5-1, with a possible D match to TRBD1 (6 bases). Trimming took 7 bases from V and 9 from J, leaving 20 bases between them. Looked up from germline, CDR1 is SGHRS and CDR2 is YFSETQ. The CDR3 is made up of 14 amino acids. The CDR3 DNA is TGCGCCAGCGATACCGGGGCAGGGGTAGGTGAGCAGTTCTTC. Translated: CASDTGAGVGEQFF. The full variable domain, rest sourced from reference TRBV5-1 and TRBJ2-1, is KAGVTQTPRYLIKTRGQQVTLSCSPISGHRSVSWYQQTPGQGLQFLFEYFSETQRNKGNFPGRFSGRQFSNSRSEMNVSTLELGDSALYLCASDTGAGVGEQFFGPGTRLTVL.

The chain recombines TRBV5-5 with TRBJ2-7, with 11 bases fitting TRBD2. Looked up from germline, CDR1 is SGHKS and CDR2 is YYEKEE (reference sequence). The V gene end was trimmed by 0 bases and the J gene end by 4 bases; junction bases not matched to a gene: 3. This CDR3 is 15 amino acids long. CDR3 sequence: CASSLVGLAAYEQYF. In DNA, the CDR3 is TGTGCCAGCAGCTTGGTGGGACTAGCGGCATACGAGCAGTACTTC.

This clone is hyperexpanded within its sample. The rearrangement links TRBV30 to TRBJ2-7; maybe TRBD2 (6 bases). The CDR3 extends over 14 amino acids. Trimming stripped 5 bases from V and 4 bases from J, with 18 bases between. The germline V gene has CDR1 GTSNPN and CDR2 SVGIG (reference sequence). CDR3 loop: CAWDSGADGYEQYF. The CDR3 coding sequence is TGTGCCTGGGATTCGGGAGCAGATGGGTACGAGCAGTACTTC.

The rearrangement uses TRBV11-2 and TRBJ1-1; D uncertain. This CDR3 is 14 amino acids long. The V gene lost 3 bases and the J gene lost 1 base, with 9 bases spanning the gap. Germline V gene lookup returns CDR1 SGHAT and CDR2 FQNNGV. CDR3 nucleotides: TGTGCCAGCAGCTTGGGAGCCAGGAACACTGAAGCTTTCTTT. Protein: CASSLGARNTEAFF.

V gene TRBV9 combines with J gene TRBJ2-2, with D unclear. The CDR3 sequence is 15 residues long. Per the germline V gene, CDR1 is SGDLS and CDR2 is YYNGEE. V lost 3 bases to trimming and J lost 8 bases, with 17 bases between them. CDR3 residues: CASSEATPRGGELFF. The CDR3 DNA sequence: TGTGCCAGCAGCGAGGCTACTCCAAGAGGAGGGGAGCTGTTTTTT.

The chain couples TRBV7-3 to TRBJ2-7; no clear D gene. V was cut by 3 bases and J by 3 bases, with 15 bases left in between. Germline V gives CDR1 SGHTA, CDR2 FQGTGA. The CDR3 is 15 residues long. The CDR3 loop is CASSFGANMIYEQYF. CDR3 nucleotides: TGTGCCAGCAGCTTTGGAGCTAACATGATCTACGAGCAGTACTTC.

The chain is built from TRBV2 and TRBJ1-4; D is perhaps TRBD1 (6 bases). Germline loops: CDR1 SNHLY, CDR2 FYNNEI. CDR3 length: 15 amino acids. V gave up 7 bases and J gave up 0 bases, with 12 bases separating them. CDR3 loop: CASTRDTSTNEKLFF. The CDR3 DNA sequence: TGTGCCAGCACTCGGGACACCTCAACTAATGAAAAACTGTTTTTT.

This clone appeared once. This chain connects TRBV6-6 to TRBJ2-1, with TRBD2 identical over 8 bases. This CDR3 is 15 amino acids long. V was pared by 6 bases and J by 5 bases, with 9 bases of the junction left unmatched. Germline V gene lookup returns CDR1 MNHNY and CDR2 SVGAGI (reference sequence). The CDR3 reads CASSHGGAWDNEQFF. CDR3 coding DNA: TGTGCCAGCAGCCACGGGGGGGCTTGGGACAATGAGCAGTTCTTC.

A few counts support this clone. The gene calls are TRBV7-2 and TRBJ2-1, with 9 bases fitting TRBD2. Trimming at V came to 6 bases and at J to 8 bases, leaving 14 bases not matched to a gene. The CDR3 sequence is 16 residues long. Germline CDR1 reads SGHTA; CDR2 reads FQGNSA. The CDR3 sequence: CASRHPGGRAWDEQFF. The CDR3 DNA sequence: TGTGCCAGCAGGCACCCGGGCGGGAGGGCCTGGGATGAGCAGTTCTTC. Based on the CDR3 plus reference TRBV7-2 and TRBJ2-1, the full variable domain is GAGVSQSPSNKVTEKGKDVELRCDPISGHTALYWYRQSLGQGLEFLIYFQGNSAPDKSGLPSDRFSAERTGGSVSTLTIQRTQQEDSAVYLCASRHPGGRAWDEQFFGPGTRLTVL.

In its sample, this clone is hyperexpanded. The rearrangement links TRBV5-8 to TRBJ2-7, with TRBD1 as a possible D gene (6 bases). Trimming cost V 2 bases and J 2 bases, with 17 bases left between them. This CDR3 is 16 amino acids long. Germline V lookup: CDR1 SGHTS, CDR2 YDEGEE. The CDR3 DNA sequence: TGTGCCAGCAGCTTAAGGGGGAAGGGGAACACCTACGAGCAGTACTTC. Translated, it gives CASSLRGKGNTYEQYF.

Here the CDR3 reads CASSLGAKSYEQYF. The CDR3 region has the DNA TGTGCCAGCAGCTTAGGGGCCAAGTCCTACGAGCAGTACTTC. V usage is TRBV11-2 and J usage is TRBJ2-7, with no clear D. CDR1 SGHAT and CDR2 FQNNGV come from the germline V gene. The CDR3 is 14 amino acids. Trimming stripped 1 base from V and 1 base from J, with 8 bases between. Together with reference TRBV11-2 and TRBJ2-7, the CDR3 gives the full variable domain: EAGVAQSPRYKIIEKRQSVAFWCNPISGHATLYWYQQILGQGPKLLIQFQNNGVVDDSQLPKDRFSAERLKGVDSTLKIQPAKLEDSAVYLCASSLGAKSYEQYFGPGTRLTVT.

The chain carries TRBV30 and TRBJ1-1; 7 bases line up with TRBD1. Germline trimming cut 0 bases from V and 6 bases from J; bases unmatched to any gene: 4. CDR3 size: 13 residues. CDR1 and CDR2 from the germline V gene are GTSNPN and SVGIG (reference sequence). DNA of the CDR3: TGTGCCTGGAGTGTGGGCAGGGGGGCTGAAGCTTTCTTT. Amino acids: CAWSVGRGAEAFF.

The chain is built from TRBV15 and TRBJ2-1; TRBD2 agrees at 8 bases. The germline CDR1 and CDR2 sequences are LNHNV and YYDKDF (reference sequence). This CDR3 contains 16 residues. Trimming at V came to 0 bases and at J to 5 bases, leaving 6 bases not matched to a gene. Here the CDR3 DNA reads TGTGCCACCAGCAGAGAGCGGGAGGTCGGGGACAATGAGCAGTTCTTC. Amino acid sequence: CATSREREVGDNEQFF.

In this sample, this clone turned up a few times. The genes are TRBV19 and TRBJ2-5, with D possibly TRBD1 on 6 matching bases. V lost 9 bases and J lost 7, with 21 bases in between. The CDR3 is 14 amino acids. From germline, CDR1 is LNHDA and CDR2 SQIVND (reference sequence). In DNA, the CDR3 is TGTGCCAGAGGGGGAGAAAGGGCATGCGGGACCCAGTACTTC. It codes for CARGGERACGTQYF.

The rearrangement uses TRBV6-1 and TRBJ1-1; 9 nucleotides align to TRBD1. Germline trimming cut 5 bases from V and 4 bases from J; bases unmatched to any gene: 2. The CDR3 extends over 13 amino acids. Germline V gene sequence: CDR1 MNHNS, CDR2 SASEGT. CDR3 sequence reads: CASSLGQGTEAFF. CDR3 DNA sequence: TGTGCCAGCAGTTTGGGACAGGGCACTGAAGCTTTCTTT.

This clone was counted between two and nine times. The CDR3 nucleotides are TGCGCCAGCAGCTTGAATAGGGACACCTACTCTGGGGCCAACGTCCTGACTTTC. Encoded protein: CASSLNRDTYSGANVLTF. V gene TRBV5-1 combines with J gene TRBJ2-6; a possible D gene is TRBD1 (6 bases). CDR1 SGHRS and CDR2 YFSETQ come from the germline V gene. This CDR3 is 18 amino acids long. Trimming pared 1 base from V and 0 bases from J, leaving 14 bases between.

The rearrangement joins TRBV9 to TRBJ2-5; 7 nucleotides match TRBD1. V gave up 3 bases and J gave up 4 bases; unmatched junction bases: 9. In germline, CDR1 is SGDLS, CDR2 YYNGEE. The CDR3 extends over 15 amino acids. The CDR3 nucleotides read TGTGCCAGCAGCGCCGGACAGGCGGCACCAGAGACCCAGTACTTC. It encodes CASSAGQAAPETQYF.